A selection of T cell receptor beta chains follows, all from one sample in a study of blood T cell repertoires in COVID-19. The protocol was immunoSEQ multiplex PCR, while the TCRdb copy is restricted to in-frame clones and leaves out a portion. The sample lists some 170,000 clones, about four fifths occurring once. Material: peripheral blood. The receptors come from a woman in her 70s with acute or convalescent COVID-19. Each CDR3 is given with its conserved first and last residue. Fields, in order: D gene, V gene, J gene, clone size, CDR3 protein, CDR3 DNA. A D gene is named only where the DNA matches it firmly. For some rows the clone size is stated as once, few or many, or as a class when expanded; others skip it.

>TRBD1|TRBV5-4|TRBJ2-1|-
CASRADRGYNEQFF
TGTGCCAGCAGGGCGGACAGGGGGTACAATGAGCAGTTCTTC
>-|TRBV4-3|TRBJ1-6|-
CASSQETRQARYSPLHF
TGCGCCAGCAGCCAGGAAACGCGACAGGCGAGGTATTCACCCCTCCACTTT
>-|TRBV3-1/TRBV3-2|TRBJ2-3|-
CASSKTGSSTDTQYF
TGTGCCAGCAGTAAAACAGGTTCCTCCACAGATACGCAGTATTTT
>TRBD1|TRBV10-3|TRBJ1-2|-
CAINLGQGRGYGYTF
TGTGCCATCAACCTGGGACAGGGCCGGGGCTATGGCTACACCTTC
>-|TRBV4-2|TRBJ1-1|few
CASSQARNTEAFF
TGTGCCAGCAGCCAGGCCAGGAACACTGAAGCTTTCTTT
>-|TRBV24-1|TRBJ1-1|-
CATRRGGQGEAFF
TGTGCCACCAGGCGAGGTGGGCAGGGTGAAGCTTTCTTT
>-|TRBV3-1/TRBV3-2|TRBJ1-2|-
CASSLGLGGYTF
TGTGCCAGCAGCCTCGGACTTGGGGGCTACACCTTC
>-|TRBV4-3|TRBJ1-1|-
CASSQDPHSGTEAFF
TGCGCCAGCAGCCAAGATCCCCACAGTGGCACTGAAGCTTTCTTT
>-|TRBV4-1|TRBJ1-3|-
CASSQVAGPGNTIYF
TGCGCCAGCAGCCAAGTCGCAGGGCCTGGAAACACCATATATTTT
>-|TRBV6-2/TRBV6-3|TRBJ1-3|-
CASSYSSSDTIYF
TGTGCCAGCAGTTACTCCTCCTCGGACACCATATATTTT
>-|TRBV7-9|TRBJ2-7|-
CASSLGSQGYEQYF
TGTGCCAGCAGCTTAGGGAGCCAAGGCTACGAGCAGTACTTC
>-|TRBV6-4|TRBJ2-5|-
CASSLDAQETQYF
TGTGCCAGCAGTCTAGACGCCCAAGAGACCCAGTACTTC
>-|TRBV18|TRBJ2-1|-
CASSPLSYNEQFF
TGTGCCAGCTCACCCCTGTCCTACAATGAGCAGTTCTTC
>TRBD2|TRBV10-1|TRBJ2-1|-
CASSELAGVWNEQFF
TGCGCCAGCAGTGAGTTAGCGGGAGTGTGGAATGAGCAGTTCTTC
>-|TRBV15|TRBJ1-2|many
CATSPPGGVQGYTF
TGTGCCACCAGCCCTCCGGGGGGGGTCCAGGGCTACACCTTC
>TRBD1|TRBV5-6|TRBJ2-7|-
CASSWQGARYEQYF
TGTGCCAGCAGTTGGCAGGGGGCGCGATACGAGCAGTACTTC
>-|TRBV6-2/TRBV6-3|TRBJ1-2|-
CASSSQGMVNYGYTF
TGTGCCAGCAGCTCACAGGGAATGGTAAACTATGGCTACACCTTC
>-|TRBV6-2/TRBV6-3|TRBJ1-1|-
CASSRENEAFF
TGTGCCAGCAGTCGGGAAAATGAAGCTTTCTTT
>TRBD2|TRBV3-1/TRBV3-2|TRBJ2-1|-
CASSLMLAANNEQFF
TGTGCCAGCAGCCTAATGCTAGCGGCAAACAATGAGCAGTTCTTC
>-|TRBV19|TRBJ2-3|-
CASQVSGTDTQYF
TGTGCCAGCCAAGTTTCAGGGACAGATACGCAGTATTTT
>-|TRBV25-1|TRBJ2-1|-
CASSTLRGTADEQFF
TGTGCCAGCAGTACCCTAAGGGGCACCGCGGACGAGCAGTTCTTC
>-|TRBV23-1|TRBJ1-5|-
CASSQSNAGSRNQPQHF
TGCGCCAGCAGTCAATCTAATGCGGGGAGTCGCAATCAGCCCCAGCATTTT
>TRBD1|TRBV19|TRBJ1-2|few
CASSRDRGRLYGYTF
TGTGCCAGTAGTCGGGACAGGGGGCGCCTCTATGGCTACACCTTC
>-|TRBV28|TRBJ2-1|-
CASRSGSSYNEQFF
TGTGCCAGCAGATCCGGGAGCTCCTACAATGAGCAGTTCTTC
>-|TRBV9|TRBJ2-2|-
CASSVAQAQAPGELFF
TGTGCCAGCAGCGTCGCTCAGGCCCAGGCTCCCGGGGAGCTGTTTTTT
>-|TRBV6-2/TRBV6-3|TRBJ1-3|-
CASSDIVAEGNTIYF
TGTGCCAGCAGCGACATCGTCGCAGAAGGAAACACCATATATTTT
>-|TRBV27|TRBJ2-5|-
CASSLDPGRTQYF
TGTGCCAGCAGTTTAGACCCAGGAAGGACCCAGTACTTC
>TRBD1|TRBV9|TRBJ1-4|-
CASSAGTGGHRLFF
TGTGCCAGCAGCGCCGGGACAGGGGGCCATCGACTGTTTTTT
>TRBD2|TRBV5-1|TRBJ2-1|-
CASSLGLAGPGGYNEQFF
TGCGCCAGCAGCTTAGGACTAGCGGGACCGGGGGGCTACAATGAGCAGTTCTTC
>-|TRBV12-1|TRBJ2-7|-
CASSFEGSSGTGHEQYF
TGTGCCAGCAGCTTTGAGGGGTCGAGCGGGACGGGCCACGAGCAGTACTTC
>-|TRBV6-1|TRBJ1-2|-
CASSESQYYGYTF
TGTGCCAGCAGTGAAAGTCAGTACTATGGCTACACCTTC
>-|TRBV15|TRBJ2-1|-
CATSRDGVRSYNEQFF
TGTGCCACCAGCAGAGACGGGGTACGCTCCTACAATGAGCAGTTCTTC
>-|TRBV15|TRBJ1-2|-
CATSRDQGQNYGYTF
TGTGCCACCAGCAGAGACCAAGGACAGAACTATGGCTACACCTTC
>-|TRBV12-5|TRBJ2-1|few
CASGHRPRDTYNEQFF
TGTGCTAGTGGTCACAGGCCCCGGGACACCTACAATGAGCAGTTCTTC
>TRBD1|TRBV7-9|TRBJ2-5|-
CASSQRTGGEETQYF
TGTGCCAGCAGCCAGAGGACAGGGGGCGAAGAGACCCAGTACTTC
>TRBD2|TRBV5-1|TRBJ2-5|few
CASSFRTSGPQETQYF
TGCGCCAGCAGCTTTAGGACTAGCGGCCCTCAAGAGACCCAGTACTTC
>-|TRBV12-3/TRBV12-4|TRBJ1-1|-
CAQREAFF
TGTGCCCAGAGGGAAGCTTTCTTT
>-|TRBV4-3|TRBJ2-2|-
CASSQDRTGELFF
TGCGCCAGCAGCCAAGATCGCACCGGGGAGCTGTTTTTT
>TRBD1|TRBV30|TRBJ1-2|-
CAWSTRRTGGYGYTF
TGTGCCTGGAGTACCCGTCGGACAGGCGGGTATGGCTACACCTTC
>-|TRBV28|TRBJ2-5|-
CASSLWGEGTQYF
TGTGCCAGCAGTTTATGGGGAGAAGGGACCCAGTACTTC
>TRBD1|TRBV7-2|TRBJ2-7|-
CASSFTGGSYEQYF
TGTGCCAGCAGCTTCACAGGGGGCAGCTACGAGCAGTACTTC
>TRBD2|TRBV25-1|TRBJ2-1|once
CASSAFTSGSINDEQFF
TGTGCCAGCAGTGCCTTTACTAGCGGGAGTATCAACGATGAGCAGTTCTTC
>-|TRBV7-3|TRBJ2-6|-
CASSPNILGAPPNVLTF
TGTGCCAGCAGCCCGAACATTTTAGGGGCGCCCCCCAACGTCCTGACTTTC
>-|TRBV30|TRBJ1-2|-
CAFDRNYGYTF
TGTGCCTTTGACAGGAACTATGGCTACACCTTC